This T cell receptor (beta chain) was captured in a study of early T cells in non-severe SARS-CoV-2 infection (dated by TCRdb to the early 2020s). In terms of the full investigation: Bulk RNA from unsorted whole blood was used for TCR sequencing, so alpha and beta chains could not be paired.

Overall study results and their limits: VDJdb matching was skewed toward anti-spike CD8 responses and likely underestimated virus-specific expansions, missing private and CD4 specificities.

This clonotype was found many times. No cognate antigen has been identified for it. No much larger clonotype is one base removed from it; base qualities were not supplied. The study was a case-control design nested within a healthcare worker cohort in London, UK, with weekly nasopharyngeal swab PCR tests and blood sampling. Healthcare workers were enrolled in the week of the UK lockdown, from 23 to 31 March 2020, and were followed every week for up to roughly 15 weeks. V loses 7 bases of germline sequence and J loses 0 bases, and the interval between the two ends is 7 bases. Including cysteine and phenylalanine, the CDR3 has 13 amino acids. Only the CDR3 region is kept as DNA, spanning 39 bases read in frame from base 1. CDR1 is given as SNHLY and CDR2 as FYNNEI, both from the germline V gene. The library was obtained by 5' RACE. This sample was sequenced with a NextSeq 500. To correct for sequencing error and PCR bias, the TCR library protocol tagged individual cDNA molecules with unique molecular identifiers. Both TCR alpha and beta chains were sequenced, and tight co-correlation was observed between alpha and beta sequence abundances in each sample. On the authors' methods: V gene, J gene and CDR3 annotation of TCR sequences was performed with Decombinator V4. TCRs were defined as expanded if a significant change between any two time points was detected under a Poisson model with p below 0.0001. TCR abundances were normalised to the total number of TCRs sequenced per sample and were expressed as counts per million. MAIT TCRs were defined by TRAV1-2 paired with TRAJ12, TRAJ20 or TRAJ33, and iNKT TCRs by TRAV10 paired with TRAJ18. A search of VDJdb, accessed on 1 November 2021, was run for TCRs annotated to CMV, EBV and SARS-CoV-2, with TCRs annotated for multiple antigens excluded. TCRdb reran the public reads through fastp at Q25 and MiXCR, keeping productive beta chains. Merged by CDR3 protein, the rows form single entries marked with the most common genes and DNA. TCRdb's processing, not the authors' own work, is the source of the V and J calls. Across this sample there are 55,000 to 70,000 distinct CDR3 sequences, with 4.9% seen only once. 4% to 5% of the sample is in the top ten clones.

The receptor comes from an adult who was a healthcare worker with PCR-confirmed SARS-CoV-2 infection or an uninfected control (not recorded which). The sample comprised whole blood. This receptor chain uses TRBV2 and TRBJ2-1; a confident D gene designation cannot be given. The encoded CDR3 is CASTRNSYNEQFF. The DNA is TGTGCCAGCACCAGGAACTCCTACAATGAGCAGTTCTTC. Beyond the CDR3, the reference TRBV2 and TRBJ2-1 genes provide the residues; the full variable domain reads: EPEVTQTPSHQVTQMGQEVILRCVPISNHLYFYWYRQILGQKVEFLVSFYNNEISEKSEIFDDQFSVERPDGSNFTLKIRSTKLEDSAMYFCASTRNSYNEQFFGPGTRLTVL.